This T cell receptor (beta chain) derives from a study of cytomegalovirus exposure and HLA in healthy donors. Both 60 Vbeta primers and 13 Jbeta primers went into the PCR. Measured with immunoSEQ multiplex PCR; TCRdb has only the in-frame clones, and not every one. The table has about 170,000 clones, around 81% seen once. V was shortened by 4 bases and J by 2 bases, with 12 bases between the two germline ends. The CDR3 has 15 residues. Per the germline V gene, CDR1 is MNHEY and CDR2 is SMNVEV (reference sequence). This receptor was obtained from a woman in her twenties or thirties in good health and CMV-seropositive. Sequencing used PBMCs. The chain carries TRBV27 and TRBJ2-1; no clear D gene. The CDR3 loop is CASSSSYGPYNEQFF. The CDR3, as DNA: TGTGCCAGCAGTTCGTCTTATGGCCCCTACAATGAGCAGTTCTTC.